Each of the 19 T cell receptor beta chains below was sequenced from the same sample in a study of cytomegalovirus exposure and HLA in healthy donors. A multiplex PCR was run with 60 Vbeta primers and 13 Jbeta primers. Sequencing used immunoSEQ multiplex PCR; TCRdb keeps in-frame clones, though not all of them. The top ten clones hold 2.5% to 3% of a sample with under 65,000 clones, just under 85% of them seen once. The sample was PBMCs. These TCRs come from a man aged 50 to 59 in good health and CMV-seronegative.

The chain recombines TRBV11-3 with TRBJ1-2, with 9 bases that match TRBD1. The V gene's germline CDR1 is SGHNT and CDR2 YENEEA. V trimming: 5 bases; J trimming: 4 bases; junction bases outside the gene matches: 17. The CDR3 totals 18 residues. The CDR3 DNA sequence: TGTGCCAGCAGCCGAGCTACAGATGGGGACAGGGAGGGCTATGGCTACACCTTC. It codes for CASSRATDGDREGYGYTF.

V is TRBV15 and J is TRBJ2-1, with a possible D match to TRBD2 (5 bases). Germline CDR1 is LNHNV and CDR2 is YYDKDF (reference sequence). This CDR3 is 14 amino acids long. Between the trimmed V and J ends, which lost 5 bases and 7 bases, there was a span of 15 bases. In DNA, the CDR3 is TGTGCCACCAGCCCTCCCACACGGGGAAATGAGCAGTTCTTC. Protein sequence: CATSPPTRGNEQFF.

The chain links TRBV27 to TRBJ1-5; D gene uncertain. The CDR3 length is 14 residues. Deletions cut 3 bases from V and 3 bases from J, with 9 bases between. From germline, CDR1 is MNHEY and CDR2 SMNVEV (reference sequence). The CDR3 reads CASSFLGYNQPQHF. The CDR3 DNA reads as TGTGCCAGCAGTTTCCTCGGTTACAATCAGCCCCAGCATTTT.

The chain recombines TRBV5-1 with TRBJ1-1; TRBD1 is a possible D gene (6 bases). V was trimmed by 2 bases and J by 0 bases, leaving 14 bases between them. From germline, CDR1 is SGHRS and CDR2 YFSETQ. The CDR3 has 16 amino acids. The CDR3, as DNA: TGCGCCAGCAGCTTAACGGGACAAATAATGAACACTGAAGCTTTCTTT. It yields the protein CASSLTGQIMNTEAFF.

This sequence joins TRBV5-8 and TRBJ1-1; D is ambiguous. CDR1 and CDR2 (germline): SGHTS, YDEGEE. The length of the CDR3 is 16 residues. Trimming cost V 0 bases and J 4 bases, with 16 bases left between them. The CDR3: CASSLGSFNRGTEAFF. For the CDR3, the DNA is TGTGCCAGCAGCTTGGGTAGTTTCAACCGGGGCACTGAAGCTTTCTTT.

This clone appeared once. The chain has TRBV2 and TRBJ2-3; 13 bases map to TRBD2. The germline V gene has CDR1 SNHLY and CDR2 FYNNEI. The CDR3 loop spans 15 amino acids. The V gene end was trimmed by 6 bases and the J gene end by 6 bases; junction bases not matched to a gene: 6. The CDR3 coding sequence is TGTGCCAGCAGGGCCACTAGCGGGGGGGTCGATACGCAGTATTTT. Its translation is CASRATSGGVDTQYF. The full variable domain, rest sourced from reference TRBV2 and TRBJ2-3, is EPEVTQTPSHQVTQMGQEVILRCVPISNHLYFYWYRQILGQKVEFLVSFYNNEISEKSEIFDDQFSVERPDGSNFTLKIRSTKLEDSAMYFCASRATSGGVDTQYFGPGTRLTVL.

The chain joins TRBV27 to TRBJ2-7; 7 nucleotides agree with TRBD1. The CDR3 runs 13 residues. CDR1 is MNHEY and CDR2 is SMNVEV in the germline V gene (reference sequence). V lost 3 bases, J lost 2 bases, and 1 base stayed unmatched. The CDR3 loop is CASSFDRAYEQYF. For the CDR3, the DNA is TGTGCCAGCAGTTTTGACAGGGCCTACGAGCAGTACTTC.

The V gene is TRBV28, the J gene TRBJ1-1; D might be TRBD1 (5 bases). The CDR3 totals 15 residues. The V end was cut by 3 bases, the J end by 7 bases, with 18 bases between. Germline CDR1 reads MDHEN; CDR2 reads SYDVKM. This CDR3 reads CASSFGAAGRSEAFF. The CDR3 DNA reads TGTGCCAGCAGTTTTGGGGCAGCCGGAAGGAGTGAAGCTTTCTTT.

The V and J genes are TRBV30 and TRBJ1-1; 8 bases match TRBD1. The CDR3 sequence is 13 residues long. V shed 0 bases and J 13 bases; nucleotides not matched to a gene: 10. The germline V gene has CDR1 GTSNPN and CDR2 SVGIG (reference sequence). The CDR3 DNA sequence: TGTGCCTGGAGTGTGTATACAGGGGGAGAGGGTTTCTTT. It specifies CAWSVYTGGEGFF.

The J gene is TRBJ1-2, the V gene TRBV4-1; no definite D call. Trimming left V 4 bases short and J 8 bases short, with 17 bases between. This CDR3 is 14 amino acids long. The germline V gene has CDR1 MGHRA and CDR2 YSYEKL. The CDR3 DNA reads as TGCGCCAGCAGCCTCTCCGACGGGTCCACGGGCTACACCTTC. Translating gives CASSLSDGSTGYTF.

This sequence joins TRBV28 and TRBJ1-5, with D hard to call. Germline lookup yields CDR1 MDHEN and CDR2 SYDVKM. Trimming cost V 5 bases and J 4 bases, with 15 bases left between them. This CDR3 spans 15 amino acids. In DNA, the CDR3 is TGTGCCAGCAGTCCCGCCCGGGGAGGGAATCAGCCCCAGCATTTT. It yields the protein CASSPARGGNQPQHF.

The chain carries TRBV9 and TRBJ2-2; D perhaps matches TRBD1 (6 bases). The germline CDR1 and CDR2 sequences are SGDLS and YYNGEE. Deletions cut 4 bases from V and 4 bases from J, with 14 bases between. This CDR3 contains 15 residues. The CDR3 region is CASSFMDRATGELFF. CDR3 bases: TGTGCCAGCAGCTTTATGGACAGAGCCACCGGGGAGCTGTTTTTT.

This chain uses TRBV15 with TRBJ2-1; tentatively, D is TRBD2 (5 bases). Germline V lookup: CDR1 LNHNV, CDR2 YYDKDF (reference sequence). The V end lost 5 bases, the J end lost 0 bases, and 14 bases lay between the germline ends. The CDR3 covers 16 residues. The DNA of the CDR3 is TGTGCCACCAGCCGCCCCAGAGGGAGCTCCTACAATGAGCAGTTCTTC. The encoded protein is CATSRPRGSSYNEQFF.

This clone was counted a single time. The chain carries TRBV6-6 and TRBJ2-3, with 10 bases that match TRBD2. This CDR3 region has 15 residues. CDR1 and CDR2 from the germline V gene are MNHNY and SVGAGI (reference sequence). The V segment lost 6 bases and the J segment 4 bases; nucleotides outside the gene matches: 7. This CDR3 reads CASSRSGGASDTQYF. CDR3 bases: TGTGCCAGCAGCCGGAGCGGGGGGGCCTCAGATACGCAGTATTTT.

The chain couples TRBV5-1 to TRBJ1-2, with TRBD1 matching 7 bases. This CDR3 is built from 15 residues. CDR1 and CDR2 from the germline V gene are SGHRS and YFSETQ. V was clipped by 0 bases and J by 4 bases; unmatched bases: 6. CDR3 region: CASSLGTGRVYGYTF. The CDR3 DNA follows: TGCGCCAGCAGCTTGGGGACAGGCAGAGTCTATGGCTACACCTTC.

The J gene is TRBJ1-2, the V gene TRBV5-4; 8 positions match TRBD1. Trimming at V came to 4 bases and at J to 1 base, leaving 3 bases not matched to a gene. The CDR3 is made up of 14 amino acids. Germline V lookup: CDR1 SGHNT, CDR2 YYREEE (reference sequence). The CDR3 coding sequence is TGTGCCAGCAGCCAACAGGGGGTTAACTATGGCTACACCTTC. This codes for CASSQQGVNYGYTF.

The chain recombines TRBV29-1 with TRBJ2-1; TRBD2 agrees at 10 bases. J gave up 3 bases and V 4 bases, and 6 bases lay outside the gene matches. Germline V gene sequence: CDR1 SQVTM, CDR2 ANQGSEA. The CDR3 runs to 15 residues. The CDR3 sequence: CSVGASGGGYNEQFF. Written as DNA, the CDR3 is TGCAGCGTTGGAGCGAGCGGGGGGGGCTACAATGAGCAGTTCTTC.

This chain links TRBV6-1 with TRBJ1-4, with D perhaps matching TRBD1 (6 bases). From germline, CDR1 is MNHNS and CDR2 SASEGT. This CDR3 is built from 15 residues. Trimming took 6 bases from V and 6 from J, leaving 17 bases between them. CDR3 amino acids: CASRTGIPRDEKLFF. CDR3 in DNA: TGTGCCAGCAGGACAGGCATCCCCAGAGATGAAAAACTGTTTTTT.

CDR3 coding DNA: TGTGCCAGCAGCCCAGAAGCGGGGGCCTACAATGAGCAGTTCTTC. This codes for CASSPEAGAYNEQFF. The rearrangement uses TRBV11-3 and TRBJ2-1, with 8 bases fitting TRBD2. Germline CDR1 and CDR2: SGHNT and YENEEA. CDR3 length: 15 amino acids. Trimming took 5 bases from V and 2 from J; bases not matched to a gene: 5.